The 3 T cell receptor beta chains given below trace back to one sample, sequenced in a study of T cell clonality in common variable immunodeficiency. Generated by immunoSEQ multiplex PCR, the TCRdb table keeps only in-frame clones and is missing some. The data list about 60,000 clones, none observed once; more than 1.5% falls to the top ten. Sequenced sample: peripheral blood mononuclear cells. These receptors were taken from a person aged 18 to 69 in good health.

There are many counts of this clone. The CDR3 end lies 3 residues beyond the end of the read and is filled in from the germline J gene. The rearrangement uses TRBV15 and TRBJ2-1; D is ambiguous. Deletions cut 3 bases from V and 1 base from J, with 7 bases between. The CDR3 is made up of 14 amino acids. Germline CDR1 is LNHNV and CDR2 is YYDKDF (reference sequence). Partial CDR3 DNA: TGTGCCACCAGCAGCTACTTATCCTACAATGAG. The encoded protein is CATSSYLSYNE. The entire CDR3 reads CATSSYLSYNEQFF.

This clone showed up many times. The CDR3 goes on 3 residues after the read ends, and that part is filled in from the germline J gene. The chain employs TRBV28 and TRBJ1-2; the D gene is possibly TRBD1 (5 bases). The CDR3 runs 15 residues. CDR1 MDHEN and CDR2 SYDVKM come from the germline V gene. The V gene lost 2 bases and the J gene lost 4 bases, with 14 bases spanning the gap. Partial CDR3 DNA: TGTGCCAGCAGTTTAGGGCTGGGAAGGGGCTATGGC. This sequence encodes CASSLGLGRGYG. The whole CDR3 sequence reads CASSLGLGRGYGYTF.

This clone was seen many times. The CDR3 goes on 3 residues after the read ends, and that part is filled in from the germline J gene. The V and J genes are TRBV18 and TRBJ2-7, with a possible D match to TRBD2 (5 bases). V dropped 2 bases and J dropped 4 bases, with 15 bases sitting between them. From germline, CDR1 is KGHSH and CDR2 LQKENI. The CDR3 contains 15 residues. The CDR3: CASSPWETKRYEQYF. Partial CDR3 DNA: TGTGCCAGCTCACCATGGGAGACTAAGAGATACGAG.